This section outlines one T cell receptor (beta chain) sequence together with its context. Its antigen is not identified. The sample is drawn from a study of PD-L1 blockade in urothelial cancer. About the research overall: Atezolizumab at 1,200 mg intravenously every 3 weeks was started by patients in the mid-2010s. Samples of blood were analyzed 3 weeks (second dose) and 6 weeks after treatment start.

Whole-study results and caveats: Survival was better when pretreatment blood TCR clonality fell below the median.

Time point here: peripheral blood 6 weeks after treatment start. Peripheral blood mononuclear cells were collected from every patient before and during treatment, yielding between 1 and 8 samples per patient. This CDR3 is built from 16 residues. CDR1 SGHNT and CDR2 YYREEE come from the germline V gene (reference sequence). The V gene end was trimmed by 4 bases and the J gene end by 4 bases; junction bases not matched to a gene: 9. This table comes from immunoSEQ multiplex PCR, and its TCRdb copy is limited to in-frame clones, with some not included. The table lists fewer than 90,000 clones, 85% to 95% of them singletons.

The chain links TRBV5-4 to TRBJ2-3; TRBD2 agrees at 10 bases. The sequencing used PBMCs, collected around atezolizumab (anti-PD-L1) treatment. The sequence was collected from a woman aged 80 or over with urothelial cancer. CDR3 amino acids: CASSRKASGSADTQYF. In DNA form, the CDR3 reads TGTGCCAGCAGCCGCAAAGCTAGCGGGAGCGCAGATACGCAGTATTTT. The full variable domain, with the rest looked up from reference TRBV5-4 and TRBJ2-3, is ETGVTQSPTHLIKTRGQQVTLRCSSQSGHNTVSWYQQALGQGPQFIFQYYREEENGRGNFPPRFSGLQFPNYSSELNVNALELDDSALYLCASSRKASGSADTQYFGPGTRLTVL.